The entry below describes one TCR beta chain. Its matching antigen is unknown. TCRdb's table, derived via immunoSEQ multiplex PCR, lists solely in-frame clones and lacks some. The sample lists roughly 1 million clones, around 74% occurring once. The CDR3 has 14 residues. Germline-derived CDR1 and CDR2 are SGHRS and YFSETQ. V lost 4 bases and J lost 6; bases outside the gene matches: 8. The data are from a study of shared clonotypes between healthy human individuals. Findings and limits, study-wide: Relative to memory subsets, naive subsets generally showed larger estimated richness.

The sequence derives from a man aged 18 to 30 in good health. This chain uses TRBV5-1 with TRBJ2-7; 9 nucleotides match TRBD2. The sequencing sample was made of memory CD4+ T cells sorted from blood. The subset denotes: CD45RA-negative fraction. The CDR3 reads CASSPAGTSREQYF. CDR3 bases: TGCGCCAGCAGCCCAGCCGGGACTAGCCGCGAGCAGTACTTC. Together with reference TRBV5-1 and TRBJ2-7, the CDR3 gives the full variable domain: KAGVTQTPRYLIKTRGQQVTLSCSPISGHRSVSWYQQTPGQGLQFLFEYFSETQRNKGNFPGRFSGRQFSNSRSEMNVSTLELGDSALYLCASSPAGTSREQYFGPGTRLTVT.